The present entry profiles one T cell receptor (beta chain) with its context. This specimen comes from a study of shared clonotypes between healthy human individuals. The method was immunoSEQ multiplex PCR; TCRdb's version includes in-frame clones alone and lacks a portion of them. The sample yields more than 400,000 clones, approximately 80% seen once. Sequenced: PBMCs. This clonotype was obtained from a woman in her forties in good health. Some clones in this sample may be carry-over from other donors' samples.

CDR3 sequence: CASIPRDRDYEQYF. CDR3 in DNA: TGTGCCAGCATTCCGAGGGACAGGGACTACGAGCAGTACTTC. This chain links TRBV7-9 with TRBJ2-7, with 9 nucleotides matching TRBD1. The V gene's germline CDR1 is SEHNR and CDR2 FQNEAQ (reference sequence). With 7 bases clipped from V and 3 bases from J, the junction kept 7 bases outside the gene matches. The CDR3 has 14 residues.